Each of the 25 T cell receptor beta chains below was sequenced from the same sample in a study of cytomegalovirus exposure and HLA in healthy donors. The data were produced by immunoSEQ multiplex PCR, yet TCRdb's version contains in-frame clones alone and is incomplete. The sample holds under 150,000 clones, around 90% seen once. Sample: PBMCs. The receptor set was obtained from a woman between 18 and 29 years old in good health and CMV-seronegative.

V gene TRBV28 combines with J gene TRBJ1-2; 8 nucleotides align to TRBD1. Germline values: CDR1 MDHEN, CDR2 SYDVKM. J was trimmed by 4 bases and V by 7 bases; bases with no gene match: 5. This CDR3 has 13 residues. This chain's CDR3 is CASTDRGSYGYTF. DNA for the CDR3: TGTGCCAGCACCGACAGGGGATCCTATGGCTACACCTTC.

The rearrangement joins TRBV19 to TRBJ2-3; TRBD1 aligns across 7 bases. Losses at the gene ends were 3 bases for V and 9 bases for J; bases not matched to a gene: 6. Germline CDR1 is LNHDA and CDR2 is SQIVND (reference sequence). The CDR3 is 13 residues long. The chain's CDR3 is CASSMNRDRTQYF. The CDR3 region has the DNA TGTGCCAGTAGTATGAATAGGGACAGAACGCAGTATTTT.

The chain couples TRBV21-1 to TRBJ1-2; the table's TRBD1 call for D was not verified on the DNA. TRBV21-1 is termed a pseudogene. This CDR3 is built from 16 residues. The CDR3 DNA sequence: TGTGCCAGCAGCAAAGTGGACAGGGGGCGATCCTATGGCTACACCTTC. This encodes CASSKVDRGRSYGYTF.

V and J are TRBV18 and TRBJ2-1, with D tentatively TRBD2 (5 bases). This CDR3 has 18 amino acids. The germline V gene has CDR1 KGHSH and CDR2 LQKENI. V was pared by 3 bases and J by 1 base, with 19 bases between. CDR3 sequence reads: CASSPRTPRSVSYNEQFF. CDR3 nucleotide sequence: TGTGCCAGCTCACCGAGGACTCCCCGGAGCGTTTCCTACAATGAGCAGTTCTTC.

V usage is TRBV11-3 and J usage is TRBJ2-3; 11 positions agree with TRBD2. Germline CDR1 and CDR2: SGHNT and YENEEA. The V gene end was trimmed by 3 bases and the J gene end by 1 base; junction bases not matched to a gene: 3. This CDR3 has 16 residues. For the CDR3, the DNA is TGTGCCAGCAGCTTCGGGACTAGCGGTGGCACAGATACGCAGTATTTT. It is translated as CASSFGTSGGTDTQYF.

The chain joins TRBV25-1 to TRBJ2-3, with 8 bases aligning to TRBD1. J was trimmed by 3 bases and V by 5 bases; bases with no gene match: 4. Germline lookup yields CDR1 MGHDK and CDR2 SYGVNS. This CDR3 spans 14 amino acids. The CDR3 protein is CASSLTGVTDTQYF. In DNA form, the CDR3 reads TGTGCCAGCAGTCTGACAGGGGTTACAGATACGCAGTATTTT.

The gene calls are TRBV2 and TRBJ2-1; 10 bases are a match to TRBD2. CDR3 length: 16 amino acids. Per germline, CDR1 SNHLY and CDR2 FYNNEI. V lost 6 bases, J lost 7 bases, and 12 bases stayed unmatched. This CDR3 is CASRRGTSVTWNEQFF. In DNA, the CDR3 is TGTGCCAGCAGAAGGGGGACTAGCGTGACCTGGAATGAGCAGTTCTTC.

J is TRBJ2-1 and V is TRBV11-2; 7 bases are shared with TRBD2. This CDR3 region has 15 residues. V gave up 0 bases and J gave up 5 bases; unmatched junction bases: 4. Germline V gene data show CDR1 as SGHAT and CDR2 as FQNNGV. Here the CDR3 DNA reads TGTGCCAGCAGCTTAGACCCGGGAGGTAACAATGAGCAGTTCTTC. Translated: CASSLDPGGNNEQFF.

There are a few counts of this clone. The chain links TRBV6-1 to TRBJ1-6, with TRBD1 matching over 9 bases. V dropped 3 bases and J dropped 6; count of bases not matched to a gene: 9. Germline loops: CDR1 MNHNS, CDR2 SASEGT. The CDR3 extends over 17 amino acids. The CDR3 protein is CASSESLSGQGNSPLHF. For the CDR3, the DNA is TGTGCCAGCAGTGAGTCGTTATCGGGACAGGGTAATTCACCCCTCCACTTT.

The J gene is TRBJ2-5, the V gene TRBV13; TRBD2 matches at 7 bases. Germline assignment: CDR1 PRHDT and CDR2 FYEKMQ (reference sequence). V lost 5 bases, J lost 5 bases, and 11 bases stayed unmatched. This CDR3 region has 15 residues. The CDR3 loop reads CASSPSLRREETQYF. The CDR3 DNA reads TGTGCCAGCAGCCCCTCGTTAAGGCGGGAGGAGACCCAGTACTTC.

J is TRBJ1-1 and V is TRBV7-9; no definite D call. The CDR3 consists of 14 residues. V gave up 3 bases and J gave up 1 base, with 9 bases separating them. Germline loops: CDR1 SEHNR, CDR2 FQNEAQ (reference sequence). CDR3 loop: CASSLMYGNTEAFF. The CDR3 coding sequence is TGTGCCAGCAGCTTGATGTACGGGAACACTGAAGCTTTCTTT.

This clone appeared a few times. The genes are TRBV5-1 and TRBJ1-1; weak D call: TRBD1 (5 bases). The germline gives CDR1 SGHRS, CDR2 YFSETQ. This CDR3 has 16 residues. V shed 5 bases and J shed 0 bases, with 17 bases lying between them. CDR3 in DNA: TGCGCCAGCAGTCCCGGACACTCGAGTCTGAACACTGAAGCTTTCTTT. This translates into CASSPGHSSLNTEAFF.

The J gene is TRBJ2-7, the V gene TRBV28; 10 bases are a match to TRBD1. Germline V gene lookup returns CDR1 MDHEN and CDR2 SYDVKM. The ends lost 6 bases at V and 7 bases at J; junction bases unmatched: 12. The CDR3 runs to 15 residues. CDR3 nucleotide sequence: TGTGCCAGCAGCCGGACCGGGACAGGGGTAGGGGAGCAGTACTTC. Amino acids: CASSRTGTGVGEQYF.

This chain connects TRBV27 to TRBJ1-2; a weak D match, TRBD1 (5 bases). Germline V gene lookup returns CDR1 MNHEY and CDR2 SMNVEV (reference sequence). V was pared by 5 bases and J by 6 bases, with 22 bases between. This CDR3 is 16 amino acids long. CDR3 protein: CASSAAPDNYRHGYTF. Here the CDR3 DNA reads TGTGCCAGCAGTGCCGCCCCGGACAACTATAGGCATGGCTACACCTTC.

This clone was seen just once. This chain uses TRBV7-6 with TRBJ2-1, with 14 nucleotides matching TRBD2. This CDR3 is built from 17 residues. J gave up 8 bases and V 2 bases, and 8 bases lay outside the gene matches. Germline CDR1 SGHVS, CDR2 FNYEAQ. The CDR3 loop reads CASSLTRLAGGYDEQFF. The CDR3 DNA is TGTGCCAGCAGCTTAACCCGACTAGCGGGGGGGTACGATGAGCAGTTCTTC.

The chain couples TRBV27 to TRBJ2-1; 14 bases align to TRBD2. CDR3 length: 15 residues. Losses at the gene ends were 5 bases for V and 6 bases for J; bases not matched to a gene: 3. Per germline, CDR1 MNHEY and CDR2 SMNVEV (reference sequence). CDR3 DNA sequence: TGTGCCAGCAGTGCAGGGACTAGCGGGAGCAATGAGCAGTTCTTC. Protein product: CASSAGTSGSNEQFF.

The rearrangement uses TRBV28 and TRBJ1-4, with TRBD1 identical over 8 bases. V was pared by 5 bases and J by 3 bases, with 2 bases of the junction left unmatched. The germline CDR1 and CDR2 sequences are MDHEN and SYDVKM. The CDR3 is 14 amino acids. The CDR3 DNA is TGTGCCAGCAGTCCAGGGGGCCCTAATGAAAAACTGTTTTTT. Its protein product is CASSPGGPNEKLFF. The variable domain in full, with the rest retrieved from reference TRBV28 and TRBJ1-4, is DVKVTQSSRYLVKRTGEKVFLECVQDMDHENMFWYRQDPGLGLRLIYFSYDVKMKEKGDIPEGYSVSREKKERFSLILESASTNQTSMYLCASSPGGPNEKLFFGSGTQLSVL.

V is TRBV19 and J is TRBJ1-2; the match to TRBD1 covers 7 bases. The CDR3 length is 13 residues. Germline values: CDR1 LNHDA, CDR2 SQIVND (reference sequence). After removal of 7 bases from V and 3 bases from J, the junction contained 5 bases not matched to a gene. CDR3 DNA: TGTGCCAGTAAGCCGGGACAGTACTATGGCTACACCTTC. Translation gives CASKPGQYYGYTF.

V usage is TRBV2 and J usage is TRBJ2-3, with 14 bases fitting TRBD2. The CDR3 runs 17 residues. V shed 6 bases and J 6 bases; nucleotides not matched to a gene: 11. The germline CDR1 and CDR2 sequences are SNHLY and FYNNEI. Written as DNA, the CDR3 is TGTGCCAGCAGGGAATCGGGACTAGCGGGAGACCCCGATACGCAGTATTTT. Translation: CASRESGLAGDPDTQYF.

V and J are TRBV27 and TRBJ2-1; 10 nucleotides agree with TRBD2. The germline V gene encodes CDR1 MNHEY and CDR2 SMNVEV (reference sequence). V shed 5 bases, J shed 5 bases, and the junction held 6 bases outside the gene matches. This CDR3 comprises 15 residues. CDR3 sequence reads: CASSQRTSGHNEQFF. CDR3 DNA sequence: TGTGCCAGCAGTCAGAGGACTAGCGGACACAATGAGCAGTTCTTC.

The rearrangement links TRBV6-6 to TRBJ2-5; 14 bases map to TRBD2. This CDR3 is 16 amino acids long. V shed 5 bases and J 8 bases; nucleotides not matched to a gene: 10. Germline CDR1 MNHNY, CDR2 SVGAGI (reference sequence). CDR3 nucleotides: TGTGCCAGCAGTCCCCCGACTAGCGGGGGGGCCGGCACCCAGTACTTC. This translates into CASSPPTSGGAGTQYF.

The chain employs TRBV5-6 and TRBJ1-2; 9 nucleotides align to TRBD1. The CDR3 loop spans 15 amino acids. CDR1 SGHDT and CDR2 YYEEEE come from the germline V gene. Trimming at V came to 4 bases and at J to 3 bases, leaving 7 bases not matched to a gene. CDR3 coding DNA: TGTGCCAGCAGCCCGGTACAGGGGGCCGACTATGGCTACACCTTC. Encoded protein: CASSPVQGADYGYTF.

The chain carries TRBV9 and TRBJ1-2; TRBD1 matches at 9 bases. Looked up from germline, CDR1 is SGDLS and CDR2 is YYNGEE. J lost 4 bases, V lost 2 bases, and 3 bases had no gene match. The CDR3 extends over 14 amino acids. The CDR3 DNA reads TGTGCCAGCAGCGTGCAGGACAGGGGCTATGGCTACACCTTC. Its protein product is CASSVQDRGYGYTF. The full variable domain, completed using reference TRBV9 and TRBJ1-2, is DSGVTQTPKHLITATGQRVTLRCSPRSGDLSVYWYQQSLDQGLQFLIQYYNGEERAKGNILERFSAQQFPDLHSELNLSSLELGDSALYFCASSVQDRGYGYTFGSGTRLTVV.

The CDR3 DNA sequence: TGTGCCAGCAGCTTAAATCTGGGGGCGAGCACTGAAGCTTTCTTT. It yields the protein CASSLNLGASTEAFF. V usage is TRBV11-3 and J usage is TRBJ1-1, with D perhaps matching TRBD1 (6 bases). Per the germline V gene, CDR1 is SGHNT and CDR2 is YENEEA. The CDR3 consists of 15 residues. V shed 2 bases and J shed 4 bases, with 14 bases lying between them.

This chain connects TRBV30 to TRBJ1-2; D ambiguous. Looked up from germline, CDR1 is GTSNPN and CDR2 is SVGIG (reference sequence). V was clipped by 0 bases and J by 0 bases, with 11 bases between them. This CDR3 has 15 residues. In DNA, the CDR3 is TGTGCCTGGAGTGTACGGGGATTGACTAACTATGGCTACACCTTC. Its protein product is CAWSVRGLTNYGYTF. The full variable domain, with the rest looked up from reference TRBV30 and TRBJ1-2, is SQTIHQWPATLVQPVGSPLSLECTVEGTSNPNLYWYRQAAGRGLQLLFYSVGIGQISSEVPQNLSASRPQDRQFILSSKKLLLSDSGFYLCAWSVRGLTNYGYTFGSGTRLTVV.